The 17 T cell receptor beta chains presented below share a single source sample, sequenced in a study of blood T cell repertoires in COVID-19. Sequenced by immunoSEQ multiplex PCR; TCRdb stores in-frame clones only, minus some. The sample yields approximately 170,000 clones, around 80% seen once. Material: peripheral blood. The source is a woman aged 45-65 years with acute or convalescent COVID-19.

This clone was seen at least ten times. CDR3 loop: CASANRGSGNTIYF. The CDR3, as DNA: TGTGCCTCCGCGAACAGGGGATCCGGAAACACCATATATTTT. The chain recombines TRBV30 with TRBJ1-3; 7 bases are a match to TRBD1. The ends lost 7 bases at V and 4 bases at J; junction bases unmatched: 10. The germline CDR1 and CDR2 sequences are GTSNPN and SVGIG (reference sequence). There are 14 residues in the CDR3. The entire variable domain, with the rest obtained from reference TRBV30 and TRBJ1-3, is as follows: SQTIHQWPATLVQPVGSPLSLECTVEGTSNPNLYWYRQAAGRGLQLLFYSVGIGQISSEVPQNLSASRPQDRQFILSSKKLLLSDSGFYLCASANRGSGNTIYFGEGSWLTVV.

The chain recombines TRBV3-1 (or the pseudogene TRBV3-2) with TRBJ1-3, with D unresolved. Per germline, CDR1 LGHDT and CDR2 YNNKEL (reference sequence). V lost 4 bases to trimming and J lost 4 bases, with 17 bases between them. The CDR3 covers 16 residues. CDR3 amino acids: CASSPPVRVAGNTIYF. DNA of the CDR3: TGTGCCAGCAGCCCTCCAGTGAGGGTAGCGGGAAACACCATATATTTT.

The V and J genes are TRBV7-8 and TRBJ1-2, with 7 bases that match TRBD1. Unmatched junction bases numbered 7, after V lost 1 base and J lost 8 bases. CDR1 and CDR2 (germline): SGHVS, FQNEAQ. This CDR3 is built from 14 residues. CDR3 nucleotide sequence: TGTGCCAGCAGCTTAGGAGGGGGCGCAGGAGGCTACACCTTC. The encoded protein is CASSLGGGAGGYTF.

V gene TRBV18 combines with J gene TRBJ2-2; D gene unclear. Per the germline V gene, CDR1 is KGHSH and CDR2 is LQKENI. Trimming shortened V by 2 bases and J by 0 bases, and 7 bases separated the two germline ends. The CDR3 has 15 amino acids. CDR3 DNA sequence: TGTGCCAGCTCACCAATCACAGCGAACACCGGGGAGCTGTTTTTT. As protein: CASSPITANTGELFF.

This rearrangement joins TRBV6-5 to TRBJ2-5; 7 bases are a match to TRBD1. CDR1 and CDR2 (germline): MNHEY, SVGAGI. This CDR3 comprises 15 residues. Unmatched junction bases numbered 17, after V lost 6 bases and J lost 10 bases. The CDR3 is CASSPGTAKTLDQYF. Written as DNA, the CDR3 is TGTGCCAGCAGCCCAGGGACAGCGAAAACGCTTGACCAGTACTTC.

The chain is built from TRBV6-1 and TRBJ2-7, with a tentative D call TRBD2 (6 bases). In germline, CDR1 is MNHNS, CDR2 SASEGT. This CDR3 has 15 amino acids. The V end lost 3 bases, the J end lost 4 bases, and 16 bases lay between the germline ends. The CDR3 protein is CASSDPGTPPYEQYF. The CDR3, as DNA: TGTGCCAGCAGTGACCCCGGGACTCCTCCGTACGAGCAGTACTTC.

The chain joins TRBV3-1 (or the pseudogene TRBV3-2) to TRBJ2-1; D uncertain. This CDR3 comprises 13 residues. Trimming stripped 4 bases from V and 5 bases from J, with 9 bases between. The germline V gene has CDR1 LGHDT and CDR2 YNNKEL (reference sequence). In DNA, the CDR3 is TGTGCCAGCAGCCCCTGGGCAGACAATGAGCAGTTCTTC. Protein: CASSPWADNEQFF.

Only a few counts were recorded for this clone. V is TRBV20-1 and J is TRBJ1-1; TRBD1 matches 7 bases. CDR1 and CDR2 (germline): DFQATT, SNEGSKA (reference sequence). Losses at the gene ends were 3 bases for V and 6 bases for J; bases not matched to a gene: 10. The CDR3 extends over 14 amino acids. This chain's CDR3 is CSASVDRARSEAFF. The CDR3, as DNA: TGCAGTGCTAGTGTCGACAGGGCAAGGTCTGAAGCTTTCTTT.

This clone appeared a single time. The chain joins TRBV6-5 to TRBJ1-2, with 9 positions matching TRBD1. The germline gives CDR1 MNHEY, CDR2 SVGAGI. The V gene end was trimmed by 6 bases and the J gene end by 0 bases; junction bases not matched to a gene: 2. The CDR3 spans 14 residues. The CDR3 sequence: CASRGTGPNYGYTF. In DNA form, the CDR3 reads TGTGCCAGCAGAGGGACAGGGCCTAACTATGGCTACACCTTC.

The genes are TRBV29-1 and TRBJ2-7; D is ambiguous. V lost 4 bases to trimming and J lost 2 bases, with 6 bases between them. The CDR3 is made up of 11 amino acids. The germline V gene encodes CDR1 SQVTM and CDR2 ANQGSEA. DNA of the CDR3: TGCAGCGTTGCCCAGGCCTACGAGCAGTACTTC. Residues: CSVAQAYEQYF.

V and J are TRBV29-1 and TRBJ2-7; D is possibly TRBD1 (5 bases). The CDR3 runs to 12 residues. Germline values: CDR1 SQVTM, CDR2 ANQGSEA. The V end lost 3 bases, the J end lost 5 bases, and 11 bases lay between the germline ends. The CDR3 region is CSVDGAGNEQYF. For the CDR3, the DNA is TGCAGCGTTGATGGGGCAGGGAACGAGCAGTACTTC.

The chain recombines TRBV6-2 or TRBV6-3 with TRBJ2-7; 11 nucleotides line up with TRBD2. The germline V gene has CDR1 MNHEY and CDR2 SVGEGT. J lost 0 bases, V lost 2 bases, and 3 bases had no gene match. The CDR3 runs to 16 residues. The DNA of the CDR3 is TGTGCCAGCAGTTACCCGACTAGCGGGGTCTCCTACGAGCAGTACTTC. Encoded protein: CASSYPTSGVSYEQYF.

In this sample, this clone turned up a few times. The genes are TRBV30 and TRBJ2-2; D is possibly TRBD1 (6 bases). CDR3 size: 13 residues. Germline V gene data show CDR1 as GTSNPN and CDR2 as SVGIG (reference sequence). V was clipped by 1 base and J by 8 bases, with 11 bases between them. CDR3 nucleotide sequence: TGTGCCTGGAGTGGGACAGCGGAGGGGGAGCTGTTTTTT. Protein sequence: CAWSGTAEGELFF.

The chain uses TRBV10-3 and TRBJ1-5; TRBD1 matches 7 bases. Trimming removed 6 bases from V and 4 bases from J; junction bases left unmatched: 6. The CDR3 sequence is 14 residues long. CDR1 is ENHRY and CDR2 is SYGVKD in the germline V gene. CDR3 loop: CAIREGQSNQPQHF. The CDR3 bases are TGTGCCATCAGAGAGGGACAGAGTAATCAGCCCCAGCATTTT.

This clone was seen a single time. The chain recombines TRBV29-1 with TRBJ1-1, with no clear D. This CDR3 is 14 amino acids long. V dropped 2 bases and J dropped 4 bases, with 14 bases sitting between them. CDR1 and CDR2 from the germline V gene are SQVTM and ANQGSEA. CDR3 amino acids: CSVESPVDTTEAFF. The CDR3 DNA reads as TGCAGCGTTGAAAGCCCTGTAGATACCACTGAAGCTTTCTTT.

The chain employs TRBV9 and TRBJ1-2, with D hard to call. CDR1 SGDLS and CDR2 YYNGEE come from the germline V gene. The CDR3 has 13 amino acids. Trimming removed 6 bases at V and 4 bases at J, with 13 bases between. The CDR3 DNA follows: TGTGCCAGCACCCCGGTGACGGGCTATGGCTACACCTTC. It is translated as CASTPVTGYGYTF.

Here the CDR3 DNA reads TGTGCCAGCAGTACGGACAGGGGGCGGAACACTGAAGCTTTCTTT. Amino acids: CASSTDRGRNTEAFF. The chain employs TRBV6-5 and TRBJ1-1, with 11 bases identical to TRBD1. This CDR3 spans 15 amino acids. Germline loops: CDR1 MNHEY, CDR2 SVGAGI. The V and J ends lost 5 bases and 1 base, in that order; junction bases with no gene match: 3.